The 10 T cell receptor beta chains listed next were all sequenced from one sample in a study of T cell clonality in common variable immunodeficiency. Sequenced by immunoSEQ multiplex PCR; TCRdb stores in-frame clones only, minus some. The profile covers about 52,000 clones, none occurring a single time. The sequenced material came from peripheral blood mononuclear cells. Receptor source: a person aged 18 to 69 in good health.

This clone was counted at least ten times. The CDR3 end falls 3 residues outside the read, so it is completed with the germline J gene. The rearrangement joins TRBV11-3 to TRBJ2-3; D may be TRBD1 (6 bases). Germline V CDR1 and CDR2: SGHNT, YENEEA. The CDR3 length is 15 residues. Trimming removed 5 bases from V and 0 bases from J, with 12 bases in between. The CDR3 here is CASSLGTSSTDTQYF. CDR3 bases read: TGTGCCAGCAGCCTCGGGACATCTAGCACAGATACG.

This clone was observed at least ten times. The read ends 3 residues before the CDR3 terminus; that terminus is restored from the germline J gene. This rearrangement joins TRBV20-1 to TRBJ2-7; 7 bases line up with TRBD2. Germline-derived CDR1 and CDR2 are DFQATT and SNEGSKA (reference sequence). This CDR3 has 15 residues. Trimming took 0 bases from V and 1 from J; bases not matched to a gene: 6. The sequenced part of the CDR3 DNA is TGCAGTGCTAGAGATTGGAGCGGGGCTTCCTACGAG. It translates to CSARDWSGASYE. The full CDR3 sequence reads CSARDWSGASYEQYF.

This clone showed up many times. Sequencing ends 3 residues short of the CDR3 end; the germline J gene provides the rest. This chain links TRBV5-4 with TRBJ2-5, with TRBD1 matching 9 bases. CDR3 length equals 13 residues. Germline CDR1 is SGHNT and CDR2 is YYREEE (reference sequence). V lost 10 bases and J lost 6; bases outside the gene matches: 10. The CDR3 protein is CASSPGQGKTQYF. Partial CDR3 DNA: TGTGCCTCCTCACCGGGACAGGGAAAGACC.

In this sample, this clone turned up many times. Read sequence stops 3 residues before the CDR3 end, and the germline J gene provides the missing end. The V call is TRBV7-2, the J call TRBJ2-2; tentatively, D is TRBD1 (5 bases). V dropped 2 bases and J dropped 3 bases, with 10 bases sitting between them. The CDR3 is 15 amino acids. The germline CDR1 and CDR2 sequences are SGHTA and FQGNSA. Partial CDR3 DNA: TGTGCCAGCAGCTTAACTAAAGGGGACACCGGGGAG. It specifies CASSLTKGDTGE. The full CDR3 sequence reads CASSLTKGDTGELFF.

Many counts were recorded for this clone. The missing CDR3 end, 3 residues past where the read stops, is filled in from the germline J gene. V is TRBV5-6 and J is TRBJ2-1; D may be TRBD1 (6 bases). The CDR3 is 13 amino acids. Trimming removed 2 bases from V and 9 bases from J, with 12 bases in between. Germline CDR1 is SGHDT and CDR2 is YYEEEE. The covered CDR3 bases are TGTGCCAGCAGCTTTGAGGGGGTGGGTGAG. Residues: CASSFEGVGE. In full, the CDR3 reads CASSFEGVGEQFF.

This clone was picked up many times. CDR3 bases read: TGTGCCAGCAGCTTAGTGGGCAGGGGGCCTGAAAAA. This sequence encodes CASSLVGRGPEK. The complete CDR3 reads CASSLVGRGPEKLFF. V and J are TRBV7-9 and TRBJ1-4; TRBD1 aligns across 8 bases. The read finishes 3 residues shy of the CDR3 end, and the germline J gene is used to complete it. Germline V CDR1 and CDR2: SEHNR, FQNEAQ (reference sequence). Trimming removed 1 base from V and 7 bases from J; junction bases left unmatched: 5. This CDR3 contains 15 residues.

Turning to this clone: The CDR3 end falls 3 residues outside the read, so it is completed with the germline J gene. The rearrangement joins TRBV7-9 to TRBJ2-2; the match to TRBD1 covers 10 bases. Trimming removed 4 bases from V and 5 bases from J; junction bases left unmatched: 4. CDR1 and CDR2 from the germline V gene are SEHNR and FQNEAQ (reference sequence). This CDR3 has 15 residues. CDR3 loop: CASSSDRGYTGELFF. The sequenced part of the CDR3 DNA is TGTGCCAGCAGCTCGGACAGGGGGTATACCGGGGAG.

This clone was detected only a few times. The CDR3: CASSSGTGSRQPQHF. Partial CDR3 DNA: TGTGCCAGCAGCTCCGGGACAGGGTCTCGTCAGCCC. V is TRBV7-2 and J is TRBJ1-5; TRBD1 agrees at 9 bases. Coverage ceases 3 residues before the CDR3 finishes, and the germline J gene fills in the end. CDR1 is SGHTA, CDR2 FQGNSA, per germline. V shed 4 bases and J 6 bases; nucleotides not matched to a gene: 7. The CDR3 has 15 residues.

Many counts were recorded for this clone. The read terminates 3 residues before the CDR3 end, so the remaining end is supplied by the germline J gene. This sequence joins TRBV6-4 and TRBJ2-2; no clear D gene. This CDR3 is built from 14 residues. Per the germline V gene, CDR1 is MRHNA and CDR2 is SNTAGT. With 3 bases removed from V and 0 bases from J, the gap between germline ends came to 5 bases. CDR3 loop: CASSEHANTGELFF. CDR3 bases read: TGTGCCAGCAGTGAACATGCGAACACCGGGGAG.

There are many counts of this clone. The DNA read from the CDR3 is TGTGCCATCAGTGAATCAGGGCCCCTTAACTATGGC. This sequence encodes CAISESGPLNYG. In full, the CDR3 is CAISESGPLNYGYTF. The chain links TRBV10-3 to TRBJ1-2; maybe TRBD1 (5 bases). The CDR3 end falls 3 residues outside the read, so it is completed with the germline J gene. Trimming cost V 3 bases and J 1 base, with 12 bases left between them. The CDR3 length is 15 residues. From germline, CDR1 is ENHRY and CDR2 SYGVKD.